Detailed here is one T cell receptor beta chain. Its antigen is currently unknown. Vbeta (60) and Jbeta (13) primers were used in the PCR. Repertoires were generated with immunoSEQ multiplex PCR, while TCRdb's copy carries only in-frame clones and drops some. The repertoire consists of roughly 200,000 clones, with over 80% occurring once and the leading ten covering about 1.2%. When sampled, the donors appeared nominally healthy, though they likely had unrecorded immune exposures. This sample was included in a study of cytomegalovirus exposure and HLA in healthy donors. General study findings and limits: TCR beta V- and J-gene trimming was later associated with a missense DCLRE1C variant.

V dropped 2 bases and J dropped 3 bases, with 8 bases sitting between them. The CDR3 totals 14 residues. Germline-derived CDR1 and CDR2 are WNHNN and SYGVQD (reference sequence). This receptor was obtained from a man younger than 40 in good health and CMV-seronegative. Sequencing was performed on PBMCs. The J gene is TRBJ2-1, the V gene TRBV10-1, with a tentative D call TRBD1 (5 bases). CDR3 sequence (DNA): TGCGCCAGCAGTGAGAGGACACACTACAATGAGCAGTTCTTC. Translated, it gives CASSERTHYNEQFF.